The clone carrying this T cell receptor (beta chain) showed up just a few times. Its antigen remains unknown. The sample originates from a study of T cells in localized non-small cell lung cancer. Findings and limits, study-wide: Heterogeneity remains possible, as sequencing covered one tumor region only. Uninvolved neighboring lung showed the greatest T cell clonality, exceeding tumor. Median about 58 top-100 tumor clones were shared with paired adjacent lung.

The V gene's germline CDR1 is SQVTM and CDR2 ANQGSEA. This CDR3 contains 14 residues. V trimming: 4 bases; J trimming: 7 bases; junction bases outside the gene matches: 8. The table came from immunoSEQ multiplex PCR; TCRdb's copy has only in-frame clones and leaves some out. The table shows roughly 1,000 clones, with approximately 25% occurring only once. This clonotype was sampled from a male donor aged 60 or over with stage II squamous cell lung carcinoma. This chain connects TRBV29-1 to TRBJ2-1; 9 positions match TRBD1. This material consisted of normal lung tissue next to the tumor, taken before any cancer treatment. For the CDR3, the DNA is TGCAGCGTTGGAGGGACAGGGAACAGTAATGAGCAGTTCTTC. Its protein is CSVGGTGNSNEQFF.